These 8 T cell receptor beta chains were sequenced from one sample in a study of T-cell reconstitution after alpha-beta-depleted transplantation in children. The TCRbeta library incorporated unique molecular identifiers. Each CDR3 protein gets one entry after TCRdb re-called the PCR reads with MiXCR. This table has some 240,000 distinct CDR3 sequences, approximately 12% appearing once. The material sequenced was PBMCs from the stem cell graft donor, taken from the stem cell graft. Receptors originate from a human donor who donated a stem cell graft to a child with acute lymphoblastic leukemia.

The table lists this clonotype with many counts. The chain carries TRBV20-1 and TRBJ1-2; D call uncertain. CDR3 length: 13 residues. The ends were cut back, 1 base at V and 4 bases at J, with 10 bases in the middle. Germline V gene sequence: CDR1 DFQATT, CDR2 SNEGSKA (reference sequence). DNA of the CDR3: TGCAGTGCTAGAGGCGCGGGCCCCTATGGCTACACCTTC. Amino acids: CSARGAGPYGYTF.

V gene TRBV29-1 combines with J gene TRBJ1-5, with 9 positions matching TRBD1. The CDR3 sequence is 18 residues long. Germline V lookup: CDR1 SQVTM, CDR2 ANQGSEA. V was clipped by 0 bases and J by 4 bases; unmatched bases: 13. CDR3 bases: TGCAGCGTTGAAGATCGGAGTTGGAGGACAGGGGTTAATCAGCCCCAGCATTTT. Translated: CSVEDRSWRTGVNQPQHF.

The V gene is TRBV27, the J gene TRBJ1-4; D call uncertain. V was cut by 2 bases and J by 8 bases, with 15 bases left in between. CDR1 and CDR2 from the germline V gene are MNHEY and SMNVEV (reference sequence). The CDR3 is 15 residues long. The CDR3 DNA is TGTGCCAGCAGTTTACGGCGGCAGCCGAGCGAAAAACTGTTTTTT. Translated: CASSLRRQPSEKLFF.

This clonotype was observed a few times. The rearrangement uses TRBV10-3 and TRBJ2-3, with 11 nucleotides matching TRBD2. This CDR3 region has 15 residues. Germline V gene lookup returns CDR1 ENHRY and CDR2 SYGVKD. The trim removed 4 bases at V and 2 bases at J, leaving 2 bases unmatched. The chain's CDR3 is CAISGTSGYTDTQYF. CDR3 DNA sequence: TGTGCCATCAGTGGGACTAGCGGGTACACAGATACGCAGTATTTT.

This clonotype was found many times. J is TRBJ2-2 and V is TRBV12-3 or TRBV12-4; 9 bases map to TRBD2. Germline trimming cut 1 base from V and 0 bases from J; bases unmatched to any gene: 3. The CDR3 covers 17 residues. CDR3 in amino acids: CASSLGGGATNTGELFF. The CDR3 coding sequence is TGTGCCAGCAGTTTAGGCGGGGGGGCAACGAACACCGGGGAGCTGTTTTTT.

This clonotype was seen repeatedly, ten times or more. J is TRBJ2-1 and V is TRBV28; 11 bases agree with TRBD2. The germline CDR1 and CDR2 sequences are MDHEN and SYDVKM. The J segment lost 3 bases and the V segment lost 8 bases, leaving 6 bases of the junction unmatched. The CDR3 spans 15 residues. The CDR3 spells CASLIGTSGYNEQFF. The CDR3 nucleotides read TGTGCCAGCTTAATCGGGACTAGCGGCTACAATGAGCAGTTCTTC.

To note about this clonotype: A much larger clone lies a single base off, so this may be a read error. The rearrangement uses TRBV6-2 or TRBV6-3 and TRBJ1-1; D ambiguous. CDR1 and CDR2 (germline): MNHEY, SVGEGT. V was trimmed by 3 bases and J by 5 bases, leaving 13 bases between them. The CDR3 contains 14 residues. The CDR3 here is CASSYKLEKTEAFF. For the CDR3, the DNA is TGTGCCAGCAGTTATAAGTTGGAGAAGACTGAAGCTTTCTTT.

J is TRBJ1-1 and V is TRBV5-1; D not certain. Germline CDR1 reads SGHRS; CDR2 reads YFSETQ. There are 14 residues in the CDR3. Trimming took off 2 bases at V and 1 base at J, with 9 bases between the two ends. The CDR3 region is CASSFGVSNTEAFF. CDR3 DNA sequence: TGCGCCAGCAGCTTCGGGGTGTCGAACACTGAAGCTTTCTTT.